One and the same sample provided the 17 T cell receptor beta chains below, sequenced in a study of blood T cell repertoires in COVID-19. TCRdb's table, derived via immunoSEQ multiplex PCR, lists solely in-frame clones and lacks some. Of about 100,000 clones in the sample, over 65% were seen once. The sample taken for sequencing was peripheral blood. These receptors originate from a human donor in a cohort sampled during active COVID-19.

The chain is built from TRBV7-9 and TRBJ2-7, with 7 bases matching TRBD2. The V and J ends lost 5 bases and 2 bases, in that order; junction bases with no gene match: 12. The CDR3 length is 16 residues. The V gene's germline CDR1 is SEHNR and CDR2 FQNEAQ (reference sequence). This CDR3 is CASSLGAGRRTYEQYF. The DNA for the CDR3 is TGTGCCAGCAGCCTAGGAGCGGGGAGACGAACCTACGAGCAGTACTTC.

The chain uses TRBV3-1 (or the pseudogene TRBV3-2) and TRBJ2-3; 8 bases fit TRBD1. Germline CDR1 and CDR2: LGHDT and YNNKEL (reference sequence). CDR3 length: 17 amino acids. V trimming: 4 bases; J trimming: 2 bases; junction bases outside the gene matches: 11. Here the CDR3 DNA reads TGTGCCAGCAGCCCAAGACAGGGGCGGATGGTCACAGATACGCAGTATTTT. Translation gives CASSPRQGRMVTDTQYF.

V gene TRBV5-4 combines with J gene TRBJ2-1; TRBD2 matches at 11 bases. Trimming removed 7 bases from V and 0 bases from J; junction bases left unmatched: 15. Germline CDR1 SGHNT, CDR2 YYREEE (reference sequence). CDR3 length: 19 residues. The CDR3 sequence is CASSPMRSGRESSYNEQFF. The DNA of the CDR3 is TGTGCCAGCTCTCCGATGCGTAGCGGGAGGGAAAGCTCCTACAATGAGCAGTTCTTC.

This clone appeared a single time. CDR3 nucleotides: TGTGCCAGCAGTGGATACAGGGGTTCTCACTATGGCTACACCTTC. Translating it yields CASSGYRGSHYGYTF. The J gene is TRBJ1-2, the V gene TRBV25-1; 7 nucleotides match TRBD1. CDR1 is MGHDK and CDR2 is SYGVNS in the germline V gene. The CDR3 is made up of 15 amino acids. V dropped 4 bases and J dropped 3; count of bases not matched to a gene: 8.

The chain employs TRBV2 and TRBJ2-2; 10 bases map to TRBD2. Germline V gene lookup returns CDR1 SNHLY and CDR2 FYNNEI. This CDR3 region has 17 residues. V lost 2 bases to trimming and J lost 7 bases; unmatched junction nucleotides: 10. The CDR3 DNA is TGTGCCAGCAGTGAATGGGCTAGCGGGGGTTTTGGCGGGGAGCTGTTTTTT. Its translation: CASSEWASGGFGGELFF.

This chain connects TRBV7-9 to TRBJ2-1; 7 bases agree with TRBD2. Germline CDR1 is SEHNR and CDR2 is FQNEAQ (reference sequence). The CDR3 sequence is 17 residues long. The trim removed 0 bases at V and 5 bases at J, leaving 10 bases unmatched. In nucleotides, the CDR3 is TGTGCCAGCAGCTTAGCTCGACTAAGCGGGACCCACAATGAGCAGTTCTTC. Its protein is CASSLARLSGTHNEQFF.

The chain has TRBV2 and TRBJ1-6, with D perhaps TRBD1 (6 bases). The ends were cut back, 5 bases at V and 5 bases at J, with 13 bases in the middle. Germline CDR1 SNHLY, CDR2 FYNNEI. The CDR3 runs 15 residues. The CDR3 is CASSPTGLDNSPLHF. For the CDR3, the DNA is TGTGCCAGCAGTCCTACAGGGTTGGATAATTCACCCCTCCACTTT.

This chain uses TRBV3-1 (or the pseudogene TRBV3-2) with TRBJ2-7; TRBD2 matches 7 bases. From germline, CDR1 is LGHDT and CDR2 YNNKEL (reference sequence). There are 15 residues in the CDR3. The J segment lost 3 bases and the V segment lost 4 bases, leaving 9 bases of the junction unmatched. This chain's CDR3 is CASSLFREGVYEQYF. The CDR3 coding sequence is TGTGCCAGCAGCCTTTTCAGGGAGGGCGTCTACGAGCAGTACTTC.

The J gene is TRBJ2-1, the V gene TRBV7-2, with TRBD1 matching 10 bases. Trimming took 2 bases from V and 7 from J; bases not matched to a gene: 5. The length of the CDR3 is 15 residues. The germline V gene has CDR1 SGHTA and CDR2 FQGNSA. The DNA of the CDR3 is TGTGCCAGCAGCTTAACCGGGACAGGGGCTAATGAGCAGTTCTTC. It yields the protein CASSLTGTGANEQFF.

The rearrangement links TRBV5-1 to TRBJ1-1; 9 bases fit TRBD1. Germline V CDR1 and CDR2: SGHRS, YFSETQ. V lost 4 bases, J lost 5 bases, and 3 bases stayed unmatched. The CDR3 is made up of 13 amino acids. The CDR3 loop is CASSRQGGTEAFF. DNA for the CDR3: TGCGCCAGCAGCAGACAGGGGGGGACTGAAGCTTTCTTT.

The V call is TRBV12-3 or TRBV12-4, the J call TRBJ2-7; a possible D gene is TRBD2 (6 bases). The CDR3 length is 13 residues. V lost 5 bases, J lost 7 bases, and 15 bases lay in between. CDR3 sequence (DNA): TGTGCCAGCAGTCCCCCGTCCGGAGGGGAGCAGTACTTC. Translation: CASSPPSGGEQYF.

V usage is TRBV28 and J usage is TRBJ2-1, with 7 bases fitting TRBD2. With V trimmed by 6 bases and J by 4 bases, 6 bases remained unmatched. This CDR3 has 14 amino acids. Germline CDR1 reads MDHEN; CDR2 reads SYDVKM. CDR3 nucleotide sequence: TGTGCCAGCAGGACCAGCGGGGATTACAATGAGCAGTTCTTC. This sequence encodes CASRTSGDYNEQFF.

The CDR3 here is CASSELRGYLSGNTIYF. The CDR3 bases are TGTGCCAGCAGTGAGTTGCGCGGATACCTCTCTGGAAACACCATATATTTT. This sequence joins TRBV2 and TRBJ1-3; no definite D call. V was pared by 3 bases and J by 0 bases, with 15 bases between. The CDR3 runs to 17 residues. Germline CDR1 reads SNHLY; CDR2 reads FYNNEI.

The rearrangement links TRBV5-1 to TRBJ2-5; 13 nucleotides match TRBD2. V gave up 3 bases and J gave up 4 bases; unmatched junction bases: 6. This CDR3 is 16 amino acids long. Germline V lookup: CDR1 SGHRS, CDR2 YFSETQ. The CDR3 is CASSSTGLAGLETQYF. In DNA form, the CDR3 reads TGCGCCAGCAGCTCTACGGGACTAGCGGGACTAGAGACCCAGTACTTC.

This clone has only one observation. The chain has TRBV5-5 and TRBJ2-1, with 10 bases fitting TRBD2. J gave up 0 bases and V 4 bases, and 4 bases lay outside the gene matches. From germline, CDR1 is SGHKS and CDR2 YYEKEE (reference sequence). This CDR3 comprises 16 residues. This CDR3 is CASSVGTSVSYNEQFF. DNA of the CDR3: TGTGCCAGCAGCGTAGGGACTAGCGTCTCCTACAATGAGCAGTTCTTC.

The chain carries TRBV6-5 and TRBJ2-7, with D perhaps matching TRBD1 (5 bases). V lost 10 bases to trimming and J lost 4 bases, with 11 bases between them. Germline V gene data show CDR1 as MNHEY and CDR2 as SVGAGI. The CDR3 has 11 amino acids. CDR3 coding DNA: TGTGCCACAAATGGACAATACGAGCAGTACTTC. The encoded protein is CATNGQYEQYF.

The rearrangement uses TRBV3-1 (or the pseudogene TRBV3-2) and TRBJ2-7; TRBD1 agrees at 7 bases. The CDR3 runs 14 residues. Germline CDR1 reads LGHDT; CDR2 reads YNNKEL (reference sequence). Trimming removed 1 base from V and 4 bases from J; junction bases left unmatched: 4. In nucleotides, the CDR3 is TGTGCCAGCAGCCAAGGACAGGGAAATTACGAGCAGTACTTC. Its translation: CASSQGQGNYEQYF.